These T cell receptor beta chains were read from a single sample in a study of cytomegalovirus exposure and HLA in healthy donors. Sequencing was performed with immunoSEQ multiplex PCR; in TCRdb, only in-frame clones are kept and a portion is missing. This listing includes over 75,000 clones. Material: PBMCs. These TCRs come from a man aged 45-60 years in good health and CMV-seronegative. Each CDR3 is given without its conserved first and last residue. The order of the fields is J gene, V gene, CDR3 protein.

TRBJ1-5 | TRBV28 | ASSLGTGNQPQH
TRBJ2-2 | TRBV15 | ATSSIREKRRSTGELF
TRBJ1-1 | TRBV7-3 | ASSLRQNEEAF
TRBJ2-1 | TRBV7-2 | ASSSHGGHNEQF
TRBJ1-2 | TRBV28 | ASSFSGGSGYT
TRBJ2-1 | TRBV7-9 | ASSFSSDEQF
TRBJ2-5 | TRBV28 | ASRAGTSGGAETQY
TRBJ1-1 | TRBV27 | ASSGRQGWYTEAF
TRBJ2-7 | TRBV19 | ASSIAVDRRYEQY
TRBJ1-2 | TRBV30 | AWSVPVANYGYT